Listed here are 16 T cell receptor beta chains from one sample, sequenced in a study of T-cell reconstitution after alpha-beta-depleted transplantation in children. Preparation of the TCRbeta library involved a method that used unique molecular identifiers. TCRdb itself ran the PCR reads through MiXCR, one entry per CDR3 protein. The table has about 260,000 distinct CDR3 sequences, 6.5% to 9% seen once. The sample was PBMCs, mostly from graft donor cells, taken 180 days after TCRalphabeta/CD19-depleted stem cell transplant. Source of these receptors: a male patient younger than 18 who had a stem cell transplant for acute lymphoblastic leukemia, so the T cells may come from the graft donor.

This clonotype was seen many times. The chain couples TRBV7-9 to TRBJ2-7; D unclear. Germline loops: CDR1 SEHNR, CDR2 FQNEAQ (reference sequence). V was trimmed by 1 base and J by 2 bases, leaving 9 bases between them. The CDR3 length is 14 residues. The CDR3 loop reads CASSLGHFPYEQYF. The DNA of the CDR3 is TGTGCCAGCAGCTTAGGGCACTTCCCCTACGAGCAGTACTTC.

This clonotype was observed at least ten times. V gene TRBV2 combines with J gene TRBJ2-5; TRBD1 might be the D (6 bases). Germline CDR1 is SNHLY and CDR2 is FYNNEI. The CDR3 loop spans 15 amino acids. Trimming stripped 4 bases from V and 0 bases from J, with 12 bases between. The chain's CDR3 is CASSATQGYQETQYF. CDR3 bases: TGTGCCAGCAGTGCAACTCAGGGGTACCAAGAGACCCAGTACTTC.

This clonotype has ten or more counts. The V call is TRBV4-1, the J call TRBJ2-7, with a weak D call TRBD2 (5 bases). V lost 0 bases to trimming and J lost 9 bases, with 15 bases between them. CDR1 and CDR2 (germline): MGHRA, YSYEKL. The CDR3 runs to 14 residues. The DNA of the CDR3 is TGCGCCAGCAGCCAAGAGCCAGAGGTCCGGGGGCAGTACTTC. As protein: CASSQEPEVRGQYF.

This rearrangement joins TRBV5-1 to TRBJ2-1; D might be TRBD2 (5 bases). The CDR3 is 14 residues long. V shed 1 base and J shed 5 bases, with 10 bases lying between them. CDR1 is SGHRS and CDR2 is YFSETQ in the germline V gene. DNA for the CDR3: TGCGCCAGCAGCTTGCAGGTCGGGGACAATGAGCAGTTCTTC. Translation: CASSLQVGDNEQFF.

This clonotype appeared many times. This chain joins TRBV29-1 and TRBJ1-2; tentatively, D is TRBD1 (5 bases). CDR3 length equals 16 residues. Germline CDR1 and CDR2: SQVTM and ANQGSEA. Between the trimmed V and J ends, which lost 6 bases and 8 bases, there was a span of 28 bases. Written as DNA, the CDR3 is TGCAGCGTCCTCGGAGGGACTCGGTGGGGTACCAACGGCTACACCTTC. Its translation: CSVLGGTRWGTNGYTF.

This clonotype occurred many times. This chain joins TRBV7-6 and TRBJ2-2; D gene uncertain. Looked up from germline, CDR1 is SGHVS and CDR2 is FNYEAQ. Trimming cost V 5 bases and J 6 bases, with 13 bases left between them. This CDR3 comprises 14 residues. The DNA of the CDR3 is TGTGCCAGCAGCCTATACCAGCGATCCGGGGAGCTGTTTTTT. Translated, it gives CASSLYQRSGELFF.

For this clonotype: A read error may be the cause here, since a much bigger clone is one base away. Given the absence of the conserved phenylalanine or tryptophan at the CDR3 end, a read error is likely. The J gene is TRBJ2-7, the V gene TRBV29-1, with 8 bases lining up with TRBD1. CDR1 is SQVTM, CDR2 ANQGSEA, per germline. This CDR3 is built from 12 residues. Trimming removed 4 bases from V and 3 bases from J; junction bases left unmatched: 2. Here the CDR3 DNA reads TGCAGCGTTGCGGACAGGGACTACGAGCAGTACTCC. Its protein product is CSVADRDYEQYS.

Ten or more counts support this clonotype. The rearrangement joins TRBV5-1 to TRBJ2-7; a possible D gene is TRBD1 (5 bases). The CDR3 totals 15 residues. Trimming stripped 4 bases from V and 2 bases from J, with 16 bases between. CDR1 is SGHRS, CDR2 YFSETQ, per germline. DNA of the CDR3: TGCGCCAGCAGCCTTGAGCTGGACACCCCCTACGAGCAGTACTTC. Its translation is CASSLELDTPYEQYF.

This clonotype was observed many times. The genes are TRBV29-1 and TRBJ1-1; D not resolved. V shed 6 bases and J shed 5 bases, with 10 bases lying between them. CDR3 length: 11 residues. Germline assignment: CDR1 SQVTM and CDR2 ANQGSEA. The CDR3 protein is CSVSGWTEAFF. For the CDR3, the DNA is TGCAGCGTCTCTGGATGGACTGAAGCTTTCTTT.

This clonotype showed up many times. This chain connects TRBV28 to TRBJ2-7; 7 bases fit TRBD1. The germline gives CDR1 MDHEN, CDR2 SYDVKM. This CDR3 comprises 15 residues. V was pared by 6 bases and J by 3 bases, with 11 bases of the junction left unmatched. The CDR3 DNA follows: TGTGCCAGCAGCGTCAGGGTAGGGGGCGTCTACGAGCAGTACTTC. Its protein product is CASSVRVGGVYEQYF.

There are many counts of this clonotype. The V and J genes are TRBV27 and TRBJ2-3, with D perhaps matching TRBD1 (6 bases). This CDR3 region has 14 residues. Trimming pared 5 bases from V and 3 bases from J, leaving 12 bases between. Germline CDR1 and CDR2: MNHEY and SMNVEV (reference sequence). CDR3 bases: TGTGCCAGCAGTCGGCCAGGGGAGACAGATACGCAGTATTTT. This translates into CASSRPGETDTQYF.

This clonotype was seen at least ten times. The V gene is TRBV7-6, the J gene TRBJ2-2; TRBD2 matches 8 bases. This CDR3 is 18 amino acids long. With V trimmed by 5 bases and J by 1 base, 12 bases remained unmatched. From germline, CDR1 is SGHVS and CDR2 FNYEAQ. In DNA form, the CDR3 reads TGTGCCAGCAGCCTACCCCGGACTAGCTTTAAGAACACCGGGGAGCTGTTTTTT. The encoded protein is CASSLPRTSFKNTGELFF.

The sample holds many counts of this clonotype. This chain links TRBV7-9 with TRBJ1-2, with 9 bases lining up with TRBD1. The CDR3 runs to 15 residues. The V and J ends lost 3 bases and 3 bases, in that order; junction bases with no gene match: 5. CDR1 and CDR2 (germline): SEHNR, FQNEAQ (reference sequence). As DNA, the CDR3 is TGTGCCAGCAGCTTCGGGACAGGGTGGGACTATGGCTACACCTTC. It is translated as CASSFGTGWDYGYTF.

This clonotype showed up many times. The chain joins TRBV24-1 to TRBJ2-2; weak D call: TRBD1 (6 bases). CDR1 is KGHDR, CDR2 SFDVKD, per germline. This CDR3 spans 14 amino acids. V lost 5 bases and J lost 5, with 11 bases in between. CDR3 DNA sequence: TGTGCCACCAGTGTCCAGGGGCGGACCGGGGAGCTGTTTTTT. This sequence encodes CATSVQGRTGELFF.

This clonotype was observed at least ten times. The chain combines TRBV9 with TRBJ2-1; D is undetermined. The V gene lost 4 bases and the J gene lost 3 bases, with 17 bases spanning the gap. The CDR3 contains 16 residues. From germline, CDR1 is SGDLS and CDR2 YYNGEE. The CDR3 is CASSRVTSSNYNEQFF. CDR3 in DNA: TGTGCCAGCAGCCGAGTAACTTCCTCGAACTACAATGAGCAGTTCTTC.

This clonotype was recorded many times. J is TRBJ2-3 and V is TRBV5-6, with D possibly TRBD2 on 5 matching bases. Germline lookup yields CDR1 SGHDT and CDR2 YYEEEE. V was clipped by 0 bases and J by 8 bases, with 10 bases between them. This CDR3 comprises 13 residues. CDR3 loop: CASSLVSAGTQYF. The CDR3 coding sequence is TGTGCCAGCAGCTTGGTTTCTGCGGGTACGCAGTATTTT.